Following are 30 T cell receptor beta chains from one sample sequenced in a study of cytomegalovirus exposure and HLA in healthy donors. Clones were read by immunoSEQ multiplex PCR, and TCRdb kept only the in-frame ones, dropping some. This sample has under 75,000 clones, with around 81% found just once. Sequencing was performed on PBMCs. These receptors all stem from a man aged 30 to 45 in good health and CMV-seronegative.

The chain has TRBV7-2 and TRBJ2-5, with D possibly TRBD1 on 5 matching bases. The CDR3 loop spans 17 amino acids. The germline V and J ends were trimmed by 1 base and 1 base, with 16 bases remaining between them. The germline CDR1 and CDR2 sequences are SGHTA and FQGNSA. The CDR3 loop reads CASSLVAAGPPQETQYF. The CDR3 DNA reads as TGTGCCAGCAGCTTAGTGGCGGCAGGGCCGCCCCAAGAGACCCAGTACTTC.

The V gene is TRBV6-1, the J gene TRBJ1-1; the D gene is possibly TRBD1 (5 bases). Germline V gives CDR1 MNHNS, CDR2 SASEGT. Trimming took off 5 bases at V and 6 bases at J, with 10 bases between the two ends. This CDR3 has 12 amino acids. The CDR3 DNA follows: TGTGCCAGCAGTACAGGTCTTCCTGAAGCTTTCTTT. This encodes CASSTGLPEAFF.

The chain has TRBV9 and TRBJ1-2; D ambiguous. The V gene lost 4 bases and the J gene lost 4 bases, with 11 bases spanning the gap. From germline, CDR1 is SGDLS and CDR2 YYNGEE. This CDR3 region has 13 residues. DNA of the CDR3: TGTGCCAGCAGCTCAGATCCTTCCTATGGCTACACCTTC. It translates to CASSSDPSYGYTF.

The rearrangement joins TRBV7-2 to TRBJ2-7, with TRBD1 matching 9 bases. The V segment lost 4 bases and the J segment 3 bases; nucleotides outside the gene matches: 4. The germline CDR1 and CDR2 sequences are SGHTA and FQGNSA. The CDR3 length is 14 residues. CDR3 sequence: CASSSGTGYYEQYF. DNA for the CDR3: TGTGCCAGCAGCTCCGGGACAGGGTACTACGAGCAGTACTTC.

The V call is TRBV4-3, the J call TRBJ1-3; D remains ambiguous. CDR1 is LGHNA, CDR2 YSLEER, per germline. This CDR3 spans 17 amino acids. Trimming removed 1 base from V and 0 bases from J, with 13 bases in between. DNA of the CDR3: TGCGCCAGCAGCCAAGGCGCCCGCGGGATCTCTGGAAACACCATATATTTT. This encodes CASSQGARGISGNTIYF.

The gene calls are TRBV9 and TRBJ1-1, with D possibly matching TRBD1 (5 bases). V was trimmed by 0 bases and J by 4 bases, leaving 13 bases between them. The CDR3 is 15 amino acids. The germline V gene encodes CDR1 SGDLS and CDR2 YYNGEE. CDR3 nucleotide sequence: TGTGCCAGCAGCGTAGGGGGGGTGTATGGCACTGAAGCTTTCTTT. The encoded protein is CASSVGGVYGTEAFF.

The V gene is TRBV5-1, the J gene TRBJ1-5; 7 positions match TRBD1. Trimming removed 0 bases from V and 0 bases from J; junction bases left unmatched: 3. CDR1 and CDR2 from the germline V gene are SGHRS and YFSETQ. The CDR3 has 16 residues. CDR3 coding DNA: TGCGCCAGCAGCTTGGGGGACAGTGATAGCAATCAGCCCCAGCATTTT. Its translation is CASSLGDSDSNQPQHF.

The CDR3 region is CAIRTMGNMNTEAFF. The CDR3 DNA is TGTGCCATCAGGACAATGGGCAACATGAACACTGAAGCTTTCTTT. The chain uses TRBV10-3 and TRBJ1-1; D uncertain. The CDR3 sequence is 15 residues long. Germline CDR1 reads ENHRY; CDR2 reads SYGVKD. Trimming stripped 6 bases from V and 0 bases from J, with 14 bases between.

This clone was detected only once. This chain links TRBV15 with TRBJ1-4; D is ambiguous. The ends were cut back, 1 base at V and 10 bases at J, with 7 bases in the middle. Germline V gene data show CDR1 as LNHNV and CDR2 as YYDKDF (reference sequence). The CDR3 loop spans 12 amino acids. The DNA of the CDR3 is TGTGCCACCAGCAGAGTTGCAGGAAAACTGTTTTTT. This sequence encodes CATSRVAGKLFF.

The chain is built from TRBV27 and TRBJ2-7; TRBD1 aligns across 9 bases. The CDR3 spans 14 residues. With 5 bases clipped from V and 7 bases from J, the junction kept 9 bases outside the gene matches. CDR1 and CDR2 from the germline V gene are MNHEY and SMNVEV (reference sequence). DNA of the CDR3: TGTGCCAGCAGTATCACCGGGACAGGGTATGAGCAGTACTTC. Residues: CASSITGTGYEQYF.

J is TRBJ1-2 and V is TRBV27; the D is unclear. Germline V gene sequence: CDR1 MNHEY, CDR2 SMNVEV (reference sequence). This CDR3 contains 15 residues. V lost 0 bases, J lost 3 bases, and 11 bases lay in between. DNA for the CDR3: TGTGCCAGCAGTTTATCTCGCGGGATGTACTATGGCTACACCTTC. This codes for CASSLSRGMYYGYTF.

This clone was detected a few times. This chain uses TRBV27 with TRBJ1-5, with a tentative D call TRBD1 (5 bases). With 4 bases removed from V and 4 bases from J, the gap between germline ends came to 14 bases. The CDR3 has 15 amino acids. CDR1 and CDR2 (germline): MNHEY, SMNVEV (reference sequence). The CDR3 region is CASSSMGLSNQPQHF. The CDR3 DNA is TGTGCCAGCAGTTCAATGGGACTCTCGAATCAGCCCCAGCATTTT.

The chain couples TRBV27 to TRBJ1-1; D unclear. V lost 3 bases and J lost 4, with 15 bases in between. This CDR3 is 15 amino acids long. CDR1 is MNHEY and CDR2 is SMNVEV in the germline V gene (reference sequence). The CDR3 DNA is TGTGCCAGCAGTTTTTCGCGAGTTGTAGCCACTGAAGCTTTCTTT. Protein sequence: CASSFSRVVATEAFF.

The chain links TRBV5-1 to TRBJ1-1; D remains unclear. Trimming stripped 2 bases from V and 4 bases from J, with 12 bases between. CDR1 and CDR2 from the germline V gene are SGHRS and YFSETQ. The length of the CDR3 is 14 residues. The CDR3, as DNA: TGCGCCAGCAGCTTAGAATCAGGCCGCACTGAAGCTTTCTTT. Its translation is CASSLESGRTEAFF.

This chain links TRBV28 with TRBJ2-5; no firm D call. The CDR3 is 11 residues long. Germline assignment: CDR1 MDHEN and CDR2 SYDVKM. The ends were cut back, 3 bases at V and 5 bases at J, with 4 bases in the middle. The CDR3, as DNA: TGTGCCAGCAGTTTCCGGGAGACCCAGTACTTC. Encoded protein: CASSFRETQYF.

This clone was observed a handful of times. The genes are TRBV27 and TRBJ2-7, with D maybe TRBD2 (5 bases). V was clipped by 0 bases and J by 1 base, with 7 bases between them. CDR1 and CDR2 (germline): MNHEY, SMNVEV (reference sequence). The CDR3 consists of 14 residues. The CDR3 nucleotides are TGTGCCAGCAGTTTATCGGGGAGTTCCTACGAGCAGTACGTC. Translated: CASSLSGSSYEQYV.

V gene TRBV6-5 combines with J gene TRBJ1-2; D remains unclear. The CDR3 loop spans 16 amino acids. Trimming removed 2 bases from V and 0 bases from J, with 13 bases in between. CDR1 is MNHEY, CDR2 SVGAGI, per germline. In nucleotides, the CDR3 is TGTGCCAGCAGTTACACCCTTTTGCTAACTAACTATGGCTACACCTTC. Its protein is CASSYTLLLTNYGYTF.

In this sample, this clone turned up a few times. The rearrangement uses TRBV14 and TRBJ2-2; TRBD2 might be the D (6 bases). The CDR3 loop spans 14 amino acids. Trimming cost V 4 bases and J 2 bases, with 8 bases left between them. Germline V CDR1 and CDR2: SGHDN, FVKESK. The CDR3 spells CASSLGLNTGELFF. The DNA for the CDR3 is TGTGCCAGCAGCCTGGGACTTAACACCGGGGAGCTGTTTTTT. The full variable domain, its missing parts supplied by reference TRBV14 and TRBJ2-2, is EAGVTQFPSHSVIEKGQTVTLRCDPISGHDNLYWYRRVMGKEIKFLLHFVKESKQDESGMPNNRFLAERTGGTYSTLKVQPAELEDSGVYFCASSLGLNTGELFFGEGSRLTVL.

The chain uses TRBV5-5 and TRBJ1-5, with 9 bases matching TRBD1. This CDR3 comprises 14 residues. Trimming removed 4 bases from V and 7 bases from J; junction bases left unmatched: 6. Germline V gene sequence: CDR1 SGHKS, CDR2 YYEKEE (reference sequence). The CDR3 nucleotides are TGTGCCAGCAGCCAGGGGACAGGGAAGCAGCCCCAGCATTTT. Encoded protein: CASSQGTGKQPQHF.

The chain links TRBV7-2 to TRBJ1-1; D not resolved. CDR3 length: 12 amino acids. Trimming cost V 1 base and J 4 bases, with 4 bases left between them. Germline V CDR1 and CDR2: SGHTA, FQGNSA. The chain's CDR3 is CASSLGSTEAFF. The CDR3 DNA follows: TGTGCCAGCAGCTTAGGGAGCACTGAAGCTTTCTTT.

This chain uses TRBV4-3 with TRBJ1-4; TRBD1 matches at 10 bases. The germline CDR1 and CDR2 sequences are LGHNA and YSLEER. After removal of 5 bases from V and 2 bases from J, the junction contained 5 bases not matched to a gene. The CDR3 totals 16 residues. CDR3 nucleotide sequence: TGCGCCAGCAGCGGACAGGGGGGAGTTACTAATGAAAAACTGTTTTTT. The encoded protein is CASSGQGGVTNEKLFF.

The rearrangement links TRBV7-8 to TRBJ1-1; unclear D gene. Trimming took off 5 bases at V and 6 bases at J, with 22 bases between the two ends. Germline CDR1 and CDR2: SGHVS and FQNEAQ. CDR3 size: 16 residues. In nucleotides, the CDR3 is TGTGCCAGCAGCCCATACCGTTGGGCAGTTACCGCTGAAGCTTTCTTT. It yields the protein CASSPYRWAVTAEAFF.

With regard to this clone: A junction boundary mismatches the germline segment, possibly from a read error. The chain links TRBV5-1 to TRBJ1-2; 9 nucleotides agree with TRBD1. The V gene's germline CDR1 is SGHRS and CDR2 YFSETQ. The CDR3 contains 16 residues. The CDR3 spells CASSIIDRGSGYSYTF. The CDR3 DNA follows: TGCGCCAGCAGCATAATCGACAGGGGGTCGGGCTATAGCTACACCTTC.

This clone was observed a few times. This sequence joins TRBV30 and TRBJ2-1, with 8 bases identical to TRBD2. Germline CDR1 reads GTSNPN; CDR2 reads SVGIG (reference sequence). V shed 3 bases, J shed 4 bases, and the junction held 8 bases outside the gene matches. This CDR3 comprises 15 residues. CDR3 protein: CAWRAPGLVYNEQFF. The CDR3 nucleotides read TGTGCCTGGAGAGCCCCGGGACTAGTTTACAATGAGCAGTTCTTC.

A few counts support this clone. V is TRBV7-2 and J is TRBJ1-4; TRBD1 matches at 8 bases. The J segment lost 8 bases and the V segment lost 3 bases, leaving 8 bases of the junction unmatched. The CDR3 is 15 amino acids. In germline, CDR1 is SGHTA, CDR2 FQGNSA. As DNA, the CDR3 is TGTGCCAGCAGCTTGCAGGGGGCGATAGGAGAAAAACTGTTTTTT. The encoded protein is CASSLQGAIGEKLFF.

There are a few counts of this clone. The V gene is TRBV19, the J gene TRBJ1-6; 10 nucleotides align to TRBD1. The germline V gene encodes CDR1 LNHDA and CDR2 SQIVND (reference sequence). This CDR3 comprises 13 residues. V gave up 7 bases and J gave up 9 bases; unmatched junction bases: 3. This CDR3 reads CASTGTGASPLHF. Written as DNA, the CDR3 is TGTGCCAGTACCGGGACAGGGGCTTCACCCCTCCACTTT.

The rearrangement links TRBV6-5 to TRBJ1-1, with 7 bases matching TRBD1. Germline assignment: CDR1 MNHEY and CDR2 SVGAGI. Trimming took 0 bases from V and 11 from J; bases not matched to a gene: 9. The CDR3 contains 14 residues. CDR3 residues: CASSYSPDRVRAFF. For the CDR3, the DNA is TGTGCCAGCAGTTACTCTCCAGACAGGGTGCGGGCTTTCTTT.

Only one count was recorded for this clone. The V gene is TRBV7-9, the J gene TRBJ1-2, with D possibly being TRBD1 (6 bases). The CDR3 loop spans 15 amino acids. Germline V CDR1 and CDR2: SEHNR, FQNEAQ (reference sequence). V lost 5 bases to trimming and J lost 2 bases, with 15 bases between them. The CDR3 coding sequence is TGTGCCAGCAGCCCGCCGGACAGAAGAAACTATGGCTACACCTTC. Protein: CASSPPDRRNYGYTF.

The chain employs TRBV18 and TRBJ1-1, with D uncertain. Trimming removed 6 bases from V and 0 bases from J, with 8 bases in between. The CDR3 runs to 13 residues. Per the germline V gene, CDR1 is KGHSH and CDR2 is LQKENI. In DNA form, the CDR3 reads TGTGCCAGCTCCCGAGACATGAACACTGAAGCTTTCTTT. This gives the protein CASSRDMNTEAFF.

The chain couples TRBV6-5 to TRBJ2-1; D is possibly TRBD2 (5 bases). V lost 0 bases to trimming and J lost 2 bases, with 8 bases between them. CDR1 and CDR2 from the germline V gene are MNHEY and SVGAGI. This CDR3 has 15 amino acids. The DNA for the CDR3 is TGTGCCAGCAGTTACTCTGGACTCGCCTACAATGAGCAGTTCTTC. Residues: CASSYSGLAYNEQFF.